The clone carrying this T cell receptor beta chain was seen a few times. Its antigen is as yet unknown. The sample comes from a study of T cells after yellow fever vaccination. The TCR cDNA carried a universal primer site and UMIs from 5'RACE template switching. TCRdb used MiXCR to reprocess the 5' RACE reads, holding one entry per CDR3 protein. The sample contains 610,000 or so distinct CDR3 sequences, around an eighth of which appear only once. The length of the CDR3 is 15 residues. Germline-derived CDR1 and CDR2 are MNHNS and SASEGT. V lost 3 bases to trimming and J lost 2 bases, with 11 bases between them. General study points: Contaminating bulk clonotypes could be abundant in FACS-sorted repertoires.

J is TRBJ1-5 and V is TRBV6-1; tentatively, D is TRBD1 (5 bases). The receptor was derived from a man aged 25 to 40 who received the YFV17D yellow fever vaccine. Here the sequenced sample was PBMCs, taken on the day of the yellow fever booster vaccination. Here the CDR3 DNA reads TGTGCCAGCAGTGAGAAGGGCAGGGGCAATCAGCCCCAGCATTTT. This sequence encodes CASSEKGRGNQPQHF.